A selection of T cell receptor beta chains follows, all from one sample in a study of OX40 agonist ivuxolimab in advanced cancers. Clones were read by immunoSEQ multiplex PCR, and TCRdb kept only the in-frame ones, dropping some. The sample holds tens of thousands of clones, over 75% seen once. The material sequenced was CD4+ or CD8+ T cells sorted from blood, taken in a trial of the OX40 agonist ivuxolimab. These receptors were obtained from an adult with an advanced solid tumor such as melanoma, head and neck, liver or kidney cancer. The CDR3 runs from the conserved cysteine through the conserved F or W. The D gene is left open where the match is weak. The size field is filled for only some rows; it gives once, few, many or a size class.

J: TRBJ2-5; V: TRBV27; size: NA; D: TRBD1; CDR3: CASSRTPGTGEETQYF; DNA: TGTGCCAGCAGTCGAACTCCCGGGACAGGGGAAGAGACCCAGTACTTC
J: TRBJ1-4; V: TRBV7-7; size: NA; D: TRBD1; CDR3: CASSLGTGGAKLFF; DNA: TGTGCTAGCAGCCTTGGGACAGGGGGCGCGAAACTGTTTTTT
J: TRBJ1-1; V: TRBV5-1; size: NA; D: NA; CDR3: CASSLASGVTEAFF; DNA: TGCGCCAGCAGCTTGGCCTCTGGGGTCACTGAAGCTTTCTTT
J: TRBJ1-1; V: TRBV5-1; size: NA; D: NA; CDR3: CASSSTGGQPYTEAFF; DNA: TGCGCCAGCAGCTCAACGGGCGGACAGCCTTACACTGAAGCTTTCTTT
J: TRBJ2-5; V: TRBV5-1; size: NA; D: NA; CDR3: CASSLAVGETQYF; DNA: TGCGCCAGCAGCTTGGCCGTAGGGGAGACCCAGTACTTC
J: TRBJ2-3; V: TRBV5-8; size: NA; D: TRBD2; CDR3: CASSFLSSGTSTDTQYF; DNA: TGTGCCAGCAGCTTTCTTTCTAGCGGGACTAGCACAGATACGCAGTATTTT
J: TRBJ2-1; V: TRBV5-4; size: NA; D: TRBD2; CDR3: CASRPRLAGTYNEQFF; DNA: TGTGCCAGCAGGCCGAGGCTAGCGGGGACCTACAATGAGCAGTTCTTC
J: TRBJ2-1; V: TRBV29-1; size: NA; D: TRBD2; CDR3: CSVPKRTSGYNEQFF; DNA: TGCAGCGTCCCCAAGCGGACTAGCGGGTACAATGAGCAGTTCTTC
J: TRBJ1-3; V: TRBV21-1; size: few; D: NA; CDR3: CANPAGAAGNTIYF; DNA: TGTGCCAACCCTGCGGGGGCAGCTGGAAACACCATATATTTT
J: TRBJ2-7; V: TRBV6-6; size: NA; D: NA; CDR3: CASSYSRGSYEQYF; DNA: TGTGCCAGCAGTTACTCGAGGGGCTCCTACGAGCAGTACTTC
J: TRBJ1-5; V: TRBV28; size: NA; D: NA; CDR3: CASGGGAYSNQPQHF; DNA: TGTGCCAGCGGCGGGGGCGCGTATAGCAATCAGCCCCAGCATTTT
J: TRBJ1-1; V: TRBV28; size: NA; D: TRBD1; CDR3: CASSRTGMGTEAFF; DNA: TGTGCCAGCAGCAGGACAGGGATGGGCACTGAAGCTTTCTTT
J: TRBJ2-1; V: TRBV11-1; size: NA; D: TRBD1; CDR3: CASRVPGTGASNEQFF; DNA: TGTGCCAGCAGGGTCCCCGGGACAGGGGCGTCCAATGAGCAGTTCTTC
J: TRBJ2-5; V: TRBV19; size: NA; D: NA; CDR3: CASSLTQETQYF; DNA: TGTGCCAGTAGTCTGACCCAAGAGACCCAGTACTTC
J: TRBJ1-3; V: TRBV7-7; size: NA; D: NA; CDR3: CASSLRDGAGNTIYF; DNA: TGTGCTAGCAGCTTAAGGGACGGAGCTGGAAACACCATATATTTT
J: TRBJ2-2; V: TRBV11-3; size: NA; D: TRBD1; CDR3: CASSPRDRVNTGELFF; DNA: TGTGCCAGCAGCCCCCGGGACAGAGTTAACACCGGGGAGCTGTTTTTT
J: TRBJ1-1; V: TRBV5-7; size: NA; D: NA; CDR3: CASSRYRGTVDEAFF; DNA: TGTGCCAGCAGCCGTTATCGGGGAACCGTGGATGAAGCTTTCTTT
J: TRBJ1-2; V: TRBV15; size: NA; D: NA; CDR3: CATSSGGRARYGYTF; DNA: TGTGCCACCAGCAGTGGGGGCAGGGCGAGGTATGGCTACACCTTC
J: TRBJ1-3; V: TRBV7-8; size: NA; D: NA; CDR3: CASTSRVSIGNTIYF; DNA: TGTGCCAGCACCTCCAGGGTTTCGATAGGAAACACCATATATTTT
J: TRBJ2-1; V: TRBV18; size: NA; D: NA; CDR3: CASSPGGINEQFF; DNA: TGTGCCAGCTCACCAGGGGGTATCAATGAGCAGTTCTTC
J: TRBJ2-5; V: TRBV6-5; size: NA; D: NA; CDR3: CASSPVGETQYF; DNA: TGTGCCAGCAGCCCGGTAGGAGAGACCCAGTACTTC
J: TRBJ1-4; V: TRBV7-3; size: NA; D: TRBD1; CDR3: CASSLWFVQGATFGELFF; DNA: TGTGCCAGCAGCTTATGGTTTGTGCAGGGGGCGACCTTCGGTGAACTGTTTTTT
J: TRBJ2-1; V: TRBV25-1; size: once; D: TRBD1; CDR3: CASSEGTGGVFDEQFF; DNA: TGTGCCAGCAGTGAAGGAACAGGGGGCGTTTTTGATGAGCAGTTCTTC
J: TRBJ2-7; V: TRBV7-8; size: NA; D: NA; CDR3: CASSLALGGYEQYF; DNA: TGTGCCAGCAGCTTAGCGCTTGGGGGCTACGAGCAGTACTTC
J: TRBJ1-3; V: TRBV6-5; size: once; D: NA; CDR3: CASGGPGGNTIYF; DNA: TGTGCCAGCGGAGGGCCAGGTGGAAACACCATATATTTT
J: TRBJ2-1; V: TRBV7-2; size: NA; D: TRBD2; CDR3: CASSHLTSGRGNEQFF; DNA: TGTGCCAGCAGCCATTTGACTAGCGGGAGAGGCAATGAGCAGTTCTTC
J: TRBJ2-3; V: TRBV5-1; size: NA; D: NA; CDR3: CASSLFRSDTQYF; DNA: TGCGCCAGCAGCTTGTTCAGATCGGATACGCAGTATTTT
J: TRBJ1-1; V: TRBV27; size: NA; D: NA; CDR3: CASSSGRGRATEAFF; DNA: TGTGCCAGCAGTTCAGGGAGGGGCAGGGCCACTGAAGCTTTCTTT
J: TRBJ1-2; V: TRBV28; size: NA; D: NA; CDR3: CASSRLVATSNYGYTF; DNA: TGTGCCAGCAGTCGACTAGTCGCCACATCTAACTATGGCTACACCTTC
J: TRBJ2-5; V: TRBV18; size: NA; D: NA; CDR3: CASSQGIGETQYF; DNA: TGTGCCAGCTCCCAAGGGATCGGGGAGACCCAGTACTTC
J: TRBJ1-1; V: TRBV28; size: NA; D: NA; CDR3: CASSSIRTDQLPNTEAFF; DNA: TGTGCCAGCAGTTCGATCCGGACGGACCAGCTTCCGAACACTGAAGCTTTCTTT
J: TRBJ2-7; V: TRBV7-9; size: NA; D: TRBD2; CDR3: CASSLGPLAGGTYEQYF; DNA: TGTGCCAGCAGCTTAGGACCCCTAGCGGGAGGAACTTACGAGCAGTACTTC
J: TRBJ1-1; V: TRBV7-8; size: NA; D: TRBD1; CDR3: CASSLGRRDRGTEAFF; DNA: TGTGCCAGCAGCTTAGGAAGAAGGGACAGGGGAACTGAAGCTTTCTTT
J: TRBJ2-7; V: TRBV27; size: NA; D: NA; CDR3: CASSIRTTVYEQYF; DNA: TGTGCCAGCAGTATAAGGACAACAGTCTACGAGCAGTACTTC
J: TRBJ1-2; V: TRBV6-6; size: NA; D: TRBD1; CDR3: CASSQGQNYGYTF; DNA: TGTGCCAGCAGCCAGGGACAGAACTATGGCTACACCTTC
J: TRBJ1-6; V: TRBV7-8; size: NA; D: TRBD1; CDR3: CASSPTGGRGNSPLHF; DNA: TGTGCCAGCAGTCCGACAGGGGGCCGGGGAAATTCACCCCTCCACTTT
J: TRBJ1-1; V: TRBV5-1; size: NA; D: NA; CDR3: CASSLVGGFTEAFF; DNA: TGCGCCAGCAGCTTGGTCGGGGGGTTCACTGAAGCTTTCTTT
J: TRBJ1-5; V: TRBV4-1; size: once; D: TRBD1; CDR3: CASSQDPDRGPYQPQHF; DNA: TGCGCCAGCAGCCAAGATCCGGACAGGGGCCCGTATCAGCCCCAGCATTTT
J: TRBJ2-7; V: TRBV4-1; size: NA; D: NA; CDR3: CASRGVGRGTDSYEQYF; DNA: TGCGCCAGCAGGGGGGTTGGTAGAGGGACGGACTCCTACGAGCAGTACTTC
J: TRBJ2-5; V: TRBV5-1; size: NA; D: NA; CDR3: CASSLAGQGAWQETQYF; DNA: TGCGCCAGCAGCTTGGCCGGGCAGGGAGCTTGGCAAGAGACCCAGTACTTC
J: TRBJ2-5; V: TRBV7-9; size: NA; D: NA; CDR3: CASSLVGLDRETQYF; DNA: TGTGCCAGCAGCTTAGTAGGTTTGGATCGAGAGACCCAGTACTTC
J: TRBJ1-2; V: TRBV15; size: NA; D: NA; CDR3: CATSRVEQGNYGYTF; DNA: TGTGCCACCAGCAGAGTGGAGCAGGGGAACTATGGCTACACCTTC
J: TRBJ2-2; V: TRBV5-6; size: once; D: NA; CDR3: CASRAGRGLAGELFF; DNA: TGTGCCAGCAGGGCCGGGAGAGGGTTGGCCGGGGAGCTGTTTTTT
J: TRBJ1-5; V: TRBV9; size: NA; D: TRBD1; CDR3: CASSTGQGSNQPQHF; DNA: TGTGCCAGCAGCACCGGACAGGGTAGCAATCAGCCCCAGCATTTT
J: TRBJ2-7; V: TRBV29-1; size: NA; D: TRBD1; CDR3: CSVRTGKKVEQYF; DNA: TGCAGCGTTAGGACAGGGAAGAAGGTGGAGCAGTACTTC
J: TRBJ2-5; V: TRBV14; size: NA; D: TRBD2; CDR3: CASSHGGLADYQETQYF; DNA: TGTGCCAGCAGCCATGGGGGACTAGCTGATTACCAAGAGACCCAGTACTTC
J: TRBJ2-7; V: TRBV5-4; size: NA; D: TRBD2; CDR3: CASSGGTSGFYEQYF; DNA: TGTGCCAGCAGCGGCGGGACTAGCGGATTCTACGAGCAGTACTTC